The 32 T cell receptor beta chains below all came from one sample that was sequenced in a study of T cell clones after liver transplantation. Assay used: immunoSEQ multiplex PCR; TCRdb lists only in-frame clones, some missing. The sample has tens of thousands of clones; around four fifths are singletons. This specimen consisted of CD4+ T cells from blood, obtained about 50 months after liver transplant. The origin of the receptors is a human patient who received a liver transplant. Some T cells may arise from the graft donor.

Turning to this clone: The sample contains more than one DNA sequence encoding this CDR3. This chain joins TRBV6-6 and TRBJ2-7; 7 positions match TRBD1. The J segment lost 2 bases and the V segment lost 2 bases, leaving 3 bases of the junction unmatched. Germline CDR1 MNHNY, CDR2 SVGAGI (reference sequence). This CDR3 has 14 residues. CDR3 coding DNA: TGTGCCAGCAGTTACCGCGACAGGGCCTACGAGCAGTACTTC. This translates into CASSYRDRAYEQYF.

The chain employs TRBV11-1 and TRBJ1-2, with D possibly TRBD1 on 5 matching bases. Germline CDR1 is SGHAT and CDR2 is FQDESV (reference sequence). Trimming stripped 4 bases from V and 3 bases from J, with 9 bases between. The CDR3 runs to 13 residues. The CDR3 sequence is CASSSRGDYGYTF. The CDR3 DNA sequence: TGTGCCAGCAGCTCTCGGGGGGACTATGGCTACACCTTC.

The V call is TRBV11-2, the J call TRBJ2-5, with D possibly being TRBD2 (5 bases). Between the trimmed V and J ends, which lost 3 bases and 2 bases, there was a span of 16 bases. The CDR3 consists of 16 residues. Germline CDR1 and CDR2: SGHAT and FQNNGV. The CDR3 DNA sequence: TGTGCCAGCAGCTTGGGGAGAGGGTTCCTTCAAGAGACCCAGTACTTC. It yields the protein CASSLGRGFLQETQYF.

The chain links TRBV4-1 to TRBJ2-3; D is unresolved. Germline V gene data show CDR1 as MGHRA and CDR2 as YSYEKL. The germline V and J ends were trimmed by 0 bases and 2 bases, with 9 bases remaining between them. The CDR3 is 15 residues long. This chain's CDR3 is CASSQELPPTDTQYF. The CDR3 nucleotides are TGCGCCAGCAGCCAAGAATTACCCCCCACAGATACGCAGTATTTT.

The chain combines TRBV9 with TRBJ2-1; a weak D match, TRBD2 (6 bases). In germline, CDR1 is SGDLS, CDR2 YYNGEE. The CDR3 has 15 residues. Trimming shortened V by 3 bases and J by 3 bases, and 13 bases separated the two germline ends. CDR3 in amino acids: CASSGRGISYNEQFF. The CDR3 DNA follows: TGTGCCAGCAGCGGACGCGGGATTAGCTACAATGAGCAGTTCTTC.

The rearrangement links TRBV5-4 to TRBJ1-2; perhaps TRBD1 as D (5 bases). Germline V gene data show CDR1 as SGHNT and CDR2 as YYREEE (reference sequence). The CDR3 spans 18 residues. Trimming stripped 4 bases from V and 2 bases from J, with 24 bases between. Here the CDR3 reads CASSPSPGTPPLNYGYTF. In nucleotides, the CDR3 is TGTGCCAGCAGCCCGAGTCCCGGGACTCCGCCTCTGAACTATGGCTACACCTTC.

The chain has TRBV7-3 and TRBJ2-2; 9 positions agree with TRBD1. This CDR3 has 15 amino acids. The J segment lost 5 bases and the V segment lost 3 bases, leaving 4 bases of the junction unmatched. CDR1 and CDR2 from the germline V gene are SGHTA and FQGTGA. The CDR3 nucleotides are TGTGCCAGCAGCTTGACAGGGGGGAGAACCGGGGAGCTGTTTTTT. Protein: CASSLTGGRTGELFF.

In this sample, this clone turned up a few times. The chain combines TRBV18 with TRBJ2-1, with 7 nucleotides matching TRBD2. The J segment lost 3 bases and the V segment lost 2 bases, leaving 7 bases of the junction unmatched. From germline, CDR1 is KGHSH and CDR2 LQKENI. This CDR3 contains 16 residues. The CDR3 coding sequence is TGTGCCAGCTCACCAATAAGGACTAGGGGCTACAATGAGCAGTTCTTC. Protein product: CASSPIRTRGYNEQFF.

The chain carries TRBV15 and TRBJ1-5; a weak D match, TRBD1 (5 bases). CDR1 and CDR2 (germline): LNHNV, YYDKDF (reference sequence). Trimming stripped 1 base from V and 1 base from J, with 11 bases between. The CDR3 has 16 amino acids. The CDR3 loop is CATSRGLGVSNQPQHF. The CDR3 DNA reads as TGTGCCACCAGCAGAGGTCTAGGGGTAAGCAATCAGCCCCAGCATTTT.

This sequence joins TRBV4-2 and TRBJ2-5; D may correspond to TRBD1 or TRBD2 (5 bases each). The CDR3 has 15 amino acids. Trimming cost V 1 base and J 1 base, with 10 bases left between them. The germline V gene has CDR1 LGHNA and CDR2 YNFKEQ. CDR3 region: CASSQVSGTQETQYF. As DNA, the CDR3 is TGTGCCAGCAGCCAAGTCTCCGGGACCCAAGAGACCCAGTACTTC.

The V gene is TRBV27, the J gene TRBJ2-7; 10 bases fit TRBD1. The CDR3 is 15 amino acids. The ends lost 5 bases at V and 6 bases at J; junction bases unmatched: 10. Per germline, CDR1 MNHEY and CDR2 SMNVEV (reference sequence). The CDR3 sequence: CASSRYRDRGGEQYF. In DNA, the CDR3 is TGTGCCAGCAGTCGATACCGGGACAGGGGAGGCGAGCAGTACTTC.

The chain has TRBV19 and TRBJ1-1, with 9 bases identical to TRBD1. The V gene end was trimmed by 2 bases and the J gene end by 10 bases; junction bases not matched to a gene: 8. CDR1 is LNHDA and CDR2 is SQIVND in the germline V gene (reference sequence). CDR3 length equals 14 residues. The CDR3 nucleotides are TGTGCCAGTAGTATACGAGGGGGACAGGGACGAGCTTTCTTT. The encoded protein is CASSIRGGQGRAFF.

The CDR3 bases are TGTGCCAGCAGCTTAGGGAGACAGGGAATACTGGAGCAGTACTTC. The encoded protein is CASSLGRQGILEQYF. The gene calls are TRBV7-2 and TRBJ2-7; 7 nucleotides match TRBD1. V lost 1 base, J lost 7 bases, and 10 bases stayed unmatched. The CDR3 spans 15 residues. Germline V gives CDR1 SGHTA, CDR2 FQGNSA. The variable domain in full, with the rest retrieved from reference TRBV7-2 and TRBJ2-7, is GAGVSQSPSNKVTEKGKDVELRCDPISGHTALYWYRQSLGQGLEFLIYFQGNSAPDKSGLPSDRFSAERTGGSVSTLTIQRTQQEDSAVYLCASSLGRQGILEQYFGPGTRLTVT.

The rearrangement uses TRBV6-5 and TRBJ2-1; 11 bases are shared with TRBD2. Germline V gives CDR1 MNHEY, CDR2 SVGAGI. The CDR3 runs 15 residues. V gave up 5 bases and J gave up 8 bases; unmatched junction bases: 8. CDR3 coding DNA: TGTGCCAGCAGTCTTACTAGCGGGAGACACGATGAGCAGTTCTTC. Residues: CASSLTSGRHDEQFF.

The rearrangement links TRBV7-2 to TRBJ2-7; 9 bases match TRBD1. Germline CDR1 reads SGHTA; CDR2 reads FQGNSA. The CDR3 is made up of 14 amino acids. V gave up 5 bases and J gave up 3 bases; unmatched junction bases: 5. CDR3 bases: TGTGCCAGCAGCACCGGGACAGGGTTCTACGAGCAGTACTTC. Protein: CASSTGTGFYEQYF. Supplemented by reference TRBV7-2 and TRBJ2-7, the full variable domain reads GAGVSQSPSNKVTEKGKDVELRCDPISGHTALYWYRQSLGQGLEFLIYFQGNSAPDKSGLPSDRFSAERTGGSVSTLTIQRTQQEDSAVYLCASSTGTGFYEQYFGPGTRLTVT.

The chain has TRBV7-9 and TRBJ2-3; possibly TRBD1 for D (5 bases). The CDR3 runs 14 residues. Germline V gene sequence: CDR1 SEHNR, CDR2 FQNEAQ (reference sequence). V lost 5 bases to trimming and J lost 2 bases, with 11 bases between them. CDR3 region: CASSRDRNTDTQYF. CDR3 coding DNA: TGTGCCAGCAGCCGAGACAGAAACACAGATACGCAGTATTTT.

A single count supports this clone. CDR3 DNA sequence: TGTGCCAGCAGGGTAGCGGGAGCGGGGCCAGATACGCAGTATTTT. The encoded protein is CASRVAGAGPDTQYF. The rearrangement links TRBV28 to TRBJ2-3; TRBD2 agrees at 9 bases. Germline loops: CDR1 MDHEN, CDR2 SYDVKM. The CDR3 spans 15 residues. Trimming took 6 bases from V and 4 from J; bases not matched to a gene: 8.

The chain recombines TRBV27 with TRBJ2-3; 7 bases match TRBD1. Germline CDR1 is MNHEY and CDR2 is SMNVEV (reference sequence). J gave up 2 bases and V 6 bases, and 5 bases lay outside the gene matches. The CDR3 is 14 amino acids. In DNA, the CDR3 is TGTGCCAGCAGCTGGGACAGTTTCACAGATACGCAGTATTTT. Residues: CASSWDSFTDTQYF.

This rearrangement joins TRBV6-5 to TRBJ2-2; D is unresolved. Germline CDR1 MNHEY, CDR2 SVGAGI. CDR3 size: 14 residues. Trimming shortened V by 1 base and J by 6 bases, and 9 bases separated the two germline ends. The CDR3: CASSYFQSAGELFF. In DNA, the CDR3 is TGTGCCAGCAGTTACTTTCAGAGTGCCGGGGAGCTGTTTTTT.

This clone was seen only once. The V call is TRBV4-1, the J call TRBJ2-7; TRBD1 matches 7 bases. This CDR3 comprises 15 residues. CDR1 and CDR2 from the germline V gene are MGHRA and YSYEKL. V shed 0 bases and J 7 bases; nucleotides not matched to a gene: 9. The CDR3 here is CASSQDVTGSREQYF. DNA of the CDR3: TGCGCCAGCAGCCAAGATGTGACAGGGTCTAGGGAGCAGTACTTC.

DNA of the CDR3: TGTGCCAGCAGCTTGGTCCCAGGGGGGCAATACGAGCAGTACTTC. Its protein product is CASSLVPGGQYEQYF. The chain recombines TRBV5-5 with TRBJ2-7; a weak D match, TRBD1 (7 bases). Germline CDR1 and CDR2: SGHKS and YYEKEE (reference sequence). Trimming stripped 0 bases from V and 4 bases from J, with 14 bases between. CDR3 length: 15 residues.

CDR3 region: CASSETILRTEAFF. DNA for the CDR3: TGTGCCAGCAGTGAAACTATTTTGAGGACTGAAGCTTTCTTT. The chain links TRBV2 to TRBJ1-1; D gene ambiguous. The V end lost 2 bases, the J end lost 5 bases, and 12 bases lay between the germline ends. CDR1 is SNHLY, CDR2 FYNNEI, per germline. The CDR3 is 14 amino acids. Based on the CDR3 plus reference TRBV2 and TRBJ1-1, the full variable domain is EPEVTQTPSHQVTQMGQEVILRCVPISNHLYFYWYRQILGQKVEFLVSFYNNEISEKSEIFDDQFSVERPDGSNFTLKIRSTKLEDSAMYFCASSETILRTEAFFGQGTRLTVV.

V gene TRBV4-3 combines with J gene TRBJ2-1; D is ambiguous. The CDR3 has 15 residues. The ends were cut back, 0 bases at V and 1 base at J, with 7 bases in the middle. Germline CDR1 LGHNA, CDR2 YSLEER. CDR3 loop: CASSQDPFSYNEQFF. In nucleotides, the CDR3 is TGCGCCAGCAGCCAAGACCCCTTTTCCTACAATGAGCAGTTCTTC.

J is TRBJ1-2 and V is TRBV30, with no clear D. The CDR3 is 13 residues long. The ends were cut back, 0 bases at V and 3 bases at J, with 8 bases in the middle. Germline CDR1 and CDR2: GTSNPN and SVGIG (reference sequence). CDR3 bases: TGTGCCTGGAGTGTGAGGTCGGACTATGGCTACACCTTC. This encodes CAWSVRSDYGYTF.

This clone appeared a single time. The CDR3 region has the DNA TGTGCCAGCAGTTACTCGAAGTCGCAGGGTAACCAGCCCCAGCATTTT. Protein: CASSYSKSQGNQPQHF. The V gene is TRBV6-5, the J gene TRBJ1-5; maybe TRBD1 (5 bases). Trimming removed 0 bases at V and 7 bases at J, with 16 bases between. The CDR3 is 16 amino acids. The germline gives CDR1 MNHEY, CDR2 SVGAGI.

The genes are TRBV29-1 and TRBJ2-5; D perhaps matches TRBD1 (7 bases). CDR3 size: 12 residues. Germline V lookup: CDR1 SQVTM, CDR2 ANQGSEA. The V end was cut by 6 bases, the J end by 2 bases, with 10 bases between. The CDR3 sequence is CSVAGQQETQYF. In nucleotides, the CDR3 is TGCAGCGTCGCGGGACAGCAAGAGACCCAGTACTTC.

The chain employs TRBV4-3 and TRBJ1-4; maybe TRBD1 (6 bases). The CDR3 extends over 16 amino acids. Germline CDR1 is LGHNA and CDR2 is YSLEER. V was cut by 4 bases and J by 6 bases, with 18 bases left in between. CDR3: CASSPRYQGLDEKLFF. As DNA, the CDR3 is TGCGCCAGCAGCCCAAGATACCAGGGGTTGGATGAAAAACTGTTTTTT.

The chain employs TRBV11-2 and TRBJ2-1; 9 nucleotides line up with TRBD2. This CDR3 region has 15 residues. CDR1 and CDR2 from the germline V gene are SGHAT and FQNNGV. V shed 1 base and J 8 bases; nucleotides not matched to a gene: 6. The CDR3 reads CASSLARTSEDEQFF. The CDR3 coding sequence is TGTGCCAGCAGCTTAGCCCGGACTAGCGAGGATGAGCAGTTCTTC.

This clone appeared a few times. The V call is TRBV28, the J call TRBJ2-1; a weak D match, TRBD2 (5 bases). The CDR3 loop spans 12 amino acids. Trimming left V 3 bases short and J 8 bases short, with 8 bases between. Germline assignment: CDR1 MDHEN and CDR2 SYDVKM. The CDR3 spells CASSFGIYEQFF. CDR3 sequence (DNA): TGTGCCAGCAGTTTCGGGATTTATGAGCAGTTCTTC.

This clone was recorded once. The J gene is TRBJ2-1, the V gene TRBV20-1; D not certain. The V gene's germline CDR1 is DFQATT and CDR2 SNEGSKA (reference sequence). V dropped 6 bases and J dropped 10 bases, with 10 bases sitting between them. This CDR3 spans 10 amino acids. CDR3 amino acids: CSAELSEQFF. The CDR3 DNA reads as TGCAGTGCCGAGCTATCGGAGCAGTTCTTC.

The chain is built from TRBV2 and TRBJ2-3, with D tentatively TRBD2 (6 bases). Germline CDR1 and CDR2: SNHLY and FYNNEI. Deletions cut 3 bases from V and 4 bases from J, with 11 bases between. The CDR3 has 14 residues. The CDR3 region is CASSETRLADTQYF. The DNA of the CDR3 is TGTGCCAGCAGTGAGACTAGATTGGCAGATACGCAGTATTTT.

This chain joins TRBV7-2 and TRBJ2-2; D is tentatively TRBD1 or TRBD2 (5 bases each). CDR1 is SGHTA, CDR2 FQGNSA, per germline. The V and J ends lost 5 bases and 6 bases respectively, with 22 bases between them. CDR3 size: 17 residues. CDR3: CASSQPPGANYPGELFF. The CDR3 DNA sequence: TGTGCCAGCAGCCAACCCCCCGGGGCCAACTACCCCGGGGAGCTGTTTTTT.